The 30 T cell receptor beta chains listed next were all sequenced from one sample in a study of shared clonotypes between healthy human individuals (dated by TCRdb to 2018 to 2021). Library prep was done by the immunoSEQ multiplex PCR assay. This is the immuneACCESS table as TCRdb keeps it, with only in-frame sequences that have V and J called. A part of the clones is gone; compared with another copy, unresolved V genes explain less than half, and the rest is unexplained. For this sample the table gives over 800,000 clones, of which about 92% were detected only once. The top ten constitute less than 25% of the sample. CD8 naive samples were CD45RO-negative cells positively selected for CCR7, giving a CD45RA+CCR7+ population that excluded TemRA cells. What was sequenced was naive CD8+ T cells sorted from blood. The label giving this sample's cell subset or site can be read as: CD45RA+CCR7+. The receptors were sampled from a man younger than 40 in good health.

The rearrangement uses TRBV29-1 and TRBJ2-7, with D perhaps TRBD2 (6 bases). The V gene lost 4 bases and the J gene lost 3 bases, with 13 bases spanning the gap. Germline CDR1 is SQVTM and CDR2 is ANQGSEA. The CDR3 is 13 residues long. CDR3: CSVVDAGGYEQYF. The CDR3 region has the DNA TGCAGCGTTGTCGACGCCGGGGGCTACGAGCAGTACTTC.

Worth noting for this clone: Within the sample, other DNA sequences also encode this same CDR3. This sequence joins TRBV9 and TRBJ2-5; D ambiguous. The germline CDR1 and CDR2 sequences are SGDLS and YYNGEE. V was pared by 2 bases and J by 5 bases, with 4 bases between. There are 11 residues in the CDR3. CDR3 sequence (DNA): TGTGCCAGCAGCGTGGCGGAGACCCAGTACTTC. It specifies CASSVAETQYF.

The CDR3 protein is CASSQRTSGRAGQFF. CDR3 bases: TGCGCCAGCAGCCAAAGGACTAGCGGGAGGGCCGGGCAGTTCTTC. The J gene is TRBJ2-1, the V gene TRBV4-1; 15 bases line up with TRBD2. Looked up from germline, CDR1 is MGHRA and CDR2 is YSYEKL. The CDR3 runs 15 residues. Unmatched junction bases numbered 5, after V lost 2 bases and J lost 12 bases.

This sequence joins TRBV10-3 and TRBJ2-7; TRBD1 agrees at 7 bases. The germline V gene has CDR1 ENHRY and CDR2 SYGVKD. The V gene end was trimmed by 10 bases and the J gene end by 2 bases; junction bases not matched to a gene: 8. The length of the CDR3 is 13 residues. The CDR3 DNA is TGTGCCACCCTGCAGGGGGACCCCTACGAGCAGTACTTC. Residues: CATLQGDPYEQYF.

The V gene is TRBV7-2, the J gene TRBJ2-3; no reliable D call. The CDR3 spans 12 residues. The germline V gene has CDR1 SGHTA and CDR2 FQGNSA. The V end was cut by 6 bases, the J end by 2 bases, with 6 bases between. CDR3 nucleotide sequence: TGTGCCAGCAGGCCCGACACAGATACGCAGTATTTT. This encodes CASRPDTDTQYF.

V and J are TRBV28 and TRBJ1-5, with 10 bases identical to TRBD1. After removal of 4 bases from V and 5 bases from J, the junction contained 11 bases not matched to a gene. CDR1 and CDR2 (germline): MDHEN, SYDVKM. The CDR3 spans 17 residues. DNA of the CDR3: TGTGCCAGCAGTTCACAACTCCCAGACAGGGGGCATCAGCCCCAGCATTTT. Translating it yields CASSSQLPDRGHQPQHF. Combining the CDR3 with reference TRBV28 and TRBJ1-5 gives the whole variable domain DVKVTQSSRYLVKRTGEKVFLECVQDMDHENMFWYRQDPGLGLRLIYFSYDVKMKEKGDIPEGYSVSREKKERFSLILESASTNQTSMYLCASSSQLPDRGHQPQHFGDGTRLSIL.

This clone was observed once. This chain joins TRBV28 and TRBJ2-7; TRBD2 matches 7 bases. The CDR3 is made up of 17 amino acids. Germline CDR1 MDHEN, CDR2 SYDVKM. V lost 2 bases and J lost 2; bases outside the gene matches: 12. The CDR3 nucleotides are TGTGCCAGCAGTTTACCCTTCCTAGCGGTAGTCACCTACGAGCAGTACTTC. Translation: CASSLPFLAVVTYEQYF.

The chain employs TRBV18 and TRBJ1-5; 9 nucleotides align to TRBD1. This CDR3 is 17 amino acids long. The germline CDR1 and CDR2 sequences are KGHSH and LQKENI. J lost 3 bases, V lost 6 bases, and 12 bases had no gene match. DNA for the CDR3: TGTGCCAGCTCTACCAACAGGGGGCAAGCAGACAATCAGCCCCAGCATTTT. It specifies CASSTNRGQADNQPQHF.

The V and J genes are TRBV29-1 and TRBJ2-3; tentatively, D is TRBD2 (6 bases). Germline-derived CDR1 and CDR2 are SQVTM and ANQGSEA. Trimming stripped 5 bases from V and 0 bases from J, with 12 bases between. This CDR3 has 14 residues. This CDR3 is CSVMRDGSTDTQYF. DNA for the CDR3: TGCAGCGTTATGCGGGACGGTAGCACAGATACGCAGTATTTT.

The chain couples TRBV12-5 to TRBJ2-2; D uncertain. The CDR3 loop spans 16 amino acids. Trimming removed 4 bases from V and 4 bases from J, with 16 bases in between. Germline V CDR1 and CDR2: LGHNT, FRNRAP. The CDR3 loop is CASGSPFEKGTGELFF. The CDR3, as DNA: TGTGCTAGTGGTTCGCCTTTCGAAAAAGGCACCGGGGAGCTGTTTTTT.

V usage is TRBV27 and J usage is TRBJ1-2; 9 bases line up with TRBD1. This CDR3 has 13 amino acids. The germline gives CDR1 MNHEY, CDR2 SMNVEV (reference sequence). V was clipped by 5 bases and J by 6 bases; unmatched bases: 4. In DNA, the CDR3 is TGTGCCAGCAGTCCACGGACAGGGGATGGCTACACCTTC. This gives the protein CASSPRTGDGYTF.

This chain joins TRBV9 and TRBJ2-7; D ambiguous. From germline, CDR1 is SGDLS and CDR2 YYNGEE. This CDR3 is 14 amino acids long. Trimming removed 0 bases at V and 2 bases at J, with 9 bases between. CDR3 protein: CASSVGYSTYEQYF. The CDR3 coding sequence is TGTGCCAGCAGCGTAGGGTACTCCACCTACGAGCAGTACTTC.

This rearrangement joins TRBV6-5 to TRBJ2-3; D unresolved. The V end lost 0 bases, the J end lost 7 bases, and 11 bases lay between the germline ends. This CDR3 comprises 14 residues. Germline values: CDR1 MNHEY, CDR2 SVGAGI. The CDR3 loop reads CASSYSDAMYTQYF. CDR3 coding DNA: TGTGCCAGCAGTTACTCGGACGCAATGTATACGCAGTATTTT.

J is TRBJ2-7 and V is TRBV28; 9 nucleotides agree with TRBD1. The CDR3 sequence is 12 residues long. Germline-derived CDR1 and CDR2 are MDHEN and SYDVKM. The junction had 5 bases not matched to a gene; V was cut back by 8 bases and J by 6 bases. The CDR3, as DNA: TGTGCCAGCCTGGGACAGGGACGCGAGCAGTACTTC. This sequence encodes CASLGQGREQYF.

In its sample, this clone was seen many times. The rearrangement uses TRBV10-3 and TRBJ2-2; 7 bases are shared with TRBD1. The V segment lost 0 bases and the J segment 6 bases; nucleotides outside the gene matches: 4. This CDR3 contains 15 residues. Germline V gene sequence: CDR1 ENHRY, CDR2 SYGVKD. CDR3: CAISESMQGAGELFF. The CDR3 DNA is TGTGCCATCAGTGAGTCGATGCAGGGGGCCGGGGAGCTGTTTTTT.

This clone was recorded once. V is TRBV11-3 and J is TRBJ2-2; the match to TRBD1 covers 10 bases. The CDR3 extends over 20 amino acids. With V trimmed by 1 base and J by 6 bases, 17 bases remained unmatched. CDR1 is SGHNT and CDR2 is YENEEA in the germline V gene. In nucleotides, the CDR3 is TGTGCCAGCAGCTTAGTAAGGGGGACAGGGGCCCTAGAGTACTCCGGGGAGCTGTTTTTT. Its translation is CASSLVRGTGALEYSGELFF.

V is TRBV6-5 and J is TRBJ1-5; no firm D call. In germline, CDR1 is MNHEY, CDR2 SVGAGI. V shed 0 bases and J shed 3 bases, with 12 bases lying between them. The CDR3 has 16 amino acids. The CDR3 loop reads CASSYSRGEPNQPQHF. Written as DNA, the CDR3 is TGTGCCAGCAGTTACTCGAGAGGAGAGCCCAATCAGCCCCAGCATTTT.

The chain joins TRBV23-1 to TRBJ2-7, with 7 bases matching TRBD1. TRBV23-1 is annotated as an ORF whose role is uncertain. The CDR3 covers 15 residues. Germline trimming cut 2 bases from V and 5 bases from J; bases unmatched to any gene: 9. CDR3 DNA sequence: TGCGCCAGCAGTCAAAGGGATCGACAGGGAGACGAGCAGTACTTC. Translating it yields CASSQRDRQGDEQYF.

This clone was found once. The same CDR3 also results from other DNA sequences found in this sample. This sequence joins TRBV19 and TRBJ2-2; D remains unclear. The CDR3 is 10 residues long. V gave up 8 bases and J gave up 5 bases, with 3 bases separating them. Germline V gives CDR1 LNHDA, CDR2 SQIVND (reference sequence). The CDR3 bases are TGTGCCAGTGGAACCGGGGAGCTGTTTTTT. Amino acids: CASGTGELFF.

This chain links TRBV6-5 with TRBJ2-2, with D unresolved. Germline values: CDR1 MNHEY, CDR2 SVGAGI. The CDR3 has 14 residues. Deletions cut 0 bases from V and 2 bases from J, with 4 bases between. CDR3 sequence (DNA): TGTGCCAGCAGTTACTCATTTAACACCGGGGAGCTGTTTTTT. Amino acids: CASSYSFNTGELFF.

The V call is TRBV27, the J call TRBJ2-7; TRBD2 matches at 8 bases. The germline CDR1 and CDR2 sequences are MNHEY and SMNVEV (reference sequence). The CDR3 loop spans 14 amino acids. V trimming: 2 bases; J trimming: 5 bases; junction bases outside the gene matches: 5. The CDR3 loop reads CASSLSGLAHEQYF. Here the CDR3 DNA reads TGTGCCAGCAGTTTAAGCGGACTAGCCCACGAGCAGTACTTC.

The chain couples TRBV5-4 to TRBJ2-7; possibly TRBD1 for D (5 bases). V was cut by 0 bases and J by 0 bases, with 10 bases left in between. Germline CDR1 and CDR2: SGHNT and YYREEE (reference sequence). The CDR3 contains 15 residues. Here the CDR3 reads CASSLVQGSSYEQYF. In nucleotides, the CDR3 is TGTGCCAGCAGCTTGGTTCAGGGAAGCTCCTACGAGCAGTACTTC.

The V gene is TRBV4-2, the J gene TRBJ2-3; D remains unclear. Trimming left V 1 base short and J 3 bases short, with 20 bases between. This CDR3 comprises 18 residues. CDR1 and CDR2 (germline): LGHNA, YNFKEQ. CDR3 amino acids: CASSQGASAPVGTDTQYF. The DNA for the CDR3 is TGTGCCAGCAGCCAAGGAGCCTCGGCCCCGGTTGGGACAGATACGCAGTATTTT.

The rearrangement uses TRBV13 and TRBJ2-5; TRBD1 aligns across 7 bases. The V and J ends lost 4 bases and 2 bases, in that order; junction bases with no gene match: 10. This CDR3 spans 16 amino acids. In germline, CDR1 is PRHDT, CDR2 FYEKMQ (reference sequence). This chain's CDR3 is CASSSALTGQQETQYF. The CDR3 DNA sequence: TGTGCCAGCAGCTCAGCACTAACGGGACAGCAAGAGACCCAGTACTTC.

This rearrangement joins TRBV15 to TRBJ2-4; 7 bases map to TRBD1. Germline V gene data show CDR1 as LNHNV and CDR2 as YYDKDF (reference sequence). After removal of 4 bases from V and 0 bases from J, the junction contained 12 bases not matched to a gene. CDR3 length: 18 amino acids. The CDR3 is CATSTPGTEALAKNIQYF. The DNA for the CDR3 is TGTGCCACCAGCACCCCCGGGACAGAGGCCCTAGCCAAAAACATTCAGTACTTC. The whole variable domain, filled in from reference TRBV15 and TRBJ2-4, reads DAMVIQNPRYQVTQFGKPVTLSCSQTLNHNVMYWYQQKSSQAPKLLFHYYDKDFNNEADTPDNFQSRRPNTSFCFLDIRSPGLGDTAMYLCATSTPGTEALAKNIQYFGAGTRLSVL.

The chain links TRBV7-9 to TRBJ2-3, with 11 positions matching TRBD2. J lost 0 bases, V lost 5 bases, and 4 bases had no gene match. Germline CDR1 SEHNR, CDR2 FQNEAQ (reference sequence). The CDR3 runs to 16 residues. In DNA, the CDR3 is TGTGCCAGCAGCCGACTAGCGGGGCTAAGCACAGATACGCAGTATTTT. It is translated as CASSRLAGLSTDTQYF. Supplemented by reference TRBV7-9 and TRBJ2-3, the full variable domain reads DTGVSQNPRHKITKRGQNVTFRCDPISEHNRLYWYRQTLGQGPEFLTYFQNEAQLEKSRLLSDRFSAERPKGSFSTLEIQRTEQGDSAMYLCASSRLAGLSTDTQYFGPGTRLTVL.

This clone is a singleton in its sample. This chain connects TRBV2 to TRBJ2-7, with 8 bases fitting TRBD1. CDR1 SNHLY and CDR2 FYNNEI come from the germline V gene. The V segment lost 8 bases and the J segment 5 bases; nucleotides outside the gene matches: 11. This CDR3 has 14 residues. The CDR3 is CASLPGQVINEQYF. As DNA, the CDR3 is TGTGCCAGCCTACCGGGACAGGTGATTAACGAGCAGTACTTC.

This clone was seen ten or more times. The rearrangement joins TRBV27 to TRBJ1-4, with 8 bases lining up with TRBD1. The germline CDR1 and CDR2 sequences are MNHEY and SMNVEV (reference sequence). J lost 6 bases, V lost 6 bases, and 18 bases had no gene match. The CDR3 totals 18 residues. CDR3 DNA: TGTGCCAGCAGCCGTGCGTTTATCCAGGACAGGGATGATGAAAAACTGTTTTTT. It encodes CASSRAFIQDRDDEKLFF.

The chain uses TRBV29-1 and TRBJ2-7, with a possible D match to TRBD1 (6 bases). Germline CDR1 reads SQVTM; CDR2 reads ANQGSEA. Trimming took off 6 bases at V and 3 bases at J, with 18 bases between the two ends. The CDR3 has 14 residues. CDR3 residues: CSVETGGSVYEQYF. The CDR3, as DNA: TGCAGCGTGGAGACAGGAGGATCGGTCTACGAGCAGTACTTC.

The chain recombines TRBV9 with TRBJ1-4; D is unclear. Germline assignment: CDR1 SGDLS and CDR2 YYNGEE. CDR3 size: 14 residues. V dropped 0 bases and J dropped 8 bases, with 11 bases sitting between them. As DNA, the CDR3 is TGTGCCAGCAGCGTAGGTGGAGTAGAAGAAAAACTGTTTTTT. Amino acid sequence: CASSVGGVEEKLFF.